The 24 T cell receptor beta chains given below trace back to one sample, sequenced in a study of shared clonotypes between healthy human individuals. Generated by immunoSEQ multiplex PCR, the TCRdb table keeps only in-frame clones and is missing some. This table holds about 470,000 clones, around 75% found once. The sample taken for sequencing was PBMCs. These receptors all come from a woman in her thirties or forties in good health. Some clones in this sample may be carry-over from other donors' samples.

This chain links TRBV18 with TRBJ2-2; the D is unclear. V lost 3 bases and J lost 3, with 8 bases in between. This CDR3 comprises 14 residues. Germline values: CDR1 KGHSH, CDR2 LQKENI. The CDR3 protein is CASSPNRDTGELFF. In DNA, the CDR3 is TGTGCCAGCTCACCTAACAGAGACACCGGGGAGCTGTTTTTT.

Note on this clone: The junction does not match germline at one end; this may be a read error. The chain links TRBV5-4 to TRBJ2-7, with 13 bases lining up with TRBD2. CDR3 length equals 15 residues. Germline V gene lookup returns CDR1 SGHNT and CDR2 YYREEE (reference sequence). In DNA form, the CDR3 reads TGTGCCAGCAGCGCGGGACTAGCGGGAACCTACGGGCAGTACTTC. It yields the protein CASSAGLAGTYGQYF.

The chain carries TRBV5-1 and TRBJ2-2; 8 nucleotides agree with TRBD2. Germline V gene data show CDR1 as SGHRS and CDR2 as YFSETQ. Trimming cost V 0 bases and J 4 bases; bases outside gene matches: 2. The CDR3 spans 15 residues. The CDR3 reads CASSLVAGSTGELFF. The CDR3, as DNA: TGCGCCAGCAGCTTGGTAGCGGGAAGCACCGGGGAGCTGTTTTTT.

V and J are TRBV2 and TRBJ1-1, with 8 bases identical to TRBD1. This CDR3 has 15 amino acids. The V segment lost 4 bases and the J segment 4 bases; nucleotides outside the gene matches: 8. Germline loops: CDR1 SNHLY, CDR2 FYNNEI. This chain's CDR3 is CASSGTGGSSTEAFF. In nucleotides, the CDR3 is TGTGCCAGCAGTGGTACAGGGGGTAGCAGCACTGAAGCTTTCTTT.

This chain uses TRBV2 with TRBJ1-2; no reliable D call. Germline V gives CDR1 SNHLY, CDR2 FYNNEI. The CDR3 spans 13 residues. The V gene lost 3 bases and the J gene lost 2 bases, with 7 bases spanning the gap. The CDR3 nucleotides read TGTGCCAGCAGTGACAGTACGAACTATGGCTACACCTTC. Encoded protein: CASSDSTNYGYTF. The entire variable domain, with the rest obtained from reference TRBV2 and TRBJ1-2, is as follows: EPEVTQTPSHQVTQMGQEVILRCVPISNHLYFYWYRQILGQKVEFLVSFYNNEISEKSEIFDDQFSVERPDGSNFTLKIRSTKLEDSAMYFCASSDSTNYGYTFGSGTRLTVV.

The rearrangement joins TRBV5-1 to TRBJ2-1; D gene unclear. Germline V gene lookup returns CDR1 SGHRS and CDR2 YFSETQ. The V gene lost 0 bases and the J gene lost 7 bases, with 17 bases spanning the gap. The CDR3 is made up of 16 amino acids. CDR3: CASSLGGRRYQNEQFF. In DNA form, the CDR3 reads TGCGCCAGCAGCTTGGGTGGGCGCCGGTATCAAAATGAGCAGTTCTTC.

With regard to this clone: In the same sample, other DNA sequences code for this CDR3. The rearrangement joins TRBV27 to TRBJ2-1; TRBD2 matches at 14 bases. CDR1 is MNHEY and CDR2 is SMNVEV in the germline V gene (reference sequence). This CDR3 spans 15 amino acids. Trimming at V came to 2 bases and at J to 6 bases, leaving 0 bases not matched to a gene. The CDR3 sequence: CASSLGTSGSNEQFF. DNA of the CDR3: TGTGCCAGCAGTTTAGGGACTAGCGGGAGCAATGAGCAGTTCTTC.

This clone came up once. The CDR3: CASSLSRDGDTQYF. Written as DNA, the CDR3 is TGTGCCAGCAGCTTAAGTCGGGATGGCGATACGCAGTATTTT. The V gene is TRBV7-3, the J gene TRBJ2-3; perhaps TRBD2 as D (5 bases). Germline V gene data show CDR1 as SGHTA and CDR2 as FQGTGA. The germline V and J ends were trimmed by 1 base and 6 bases, with 11 bases remaining between them. This CDR3 contains 14 residues.

CDR3 sequence reads: CASIQADRATYEQYF. The DNA of the CDR3 is TGTGCCAGCATCCAGGCGGACAGGGCAACCTACGAGCAGTACTTC. V is TRBV28 and J is TRBJ2-7, with 8 bases that match TRBD1. The CDR3 totals 15 residues. CDR1 is MDHEN and CDR2 is SYDVKM in the germline V gene. The V segment lost 7 bases and the J segment 2 bases; nucleotides outside the gene matches: 10.

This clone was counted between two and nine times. CDR3 bases: TGTGCCAGTACCCACAGGAGCGATGGCTACACCTTC. Amino acids: CASTHRSDGYTF. The chain carries TRBV19 and TRBJ1-2, with a possible D match to TRBD1 (5 bases). The germline V gene has CDR1 LNHDA and CDR2 SQIVND (reference sequence). There are 12 residues in the CDR3. Trimming left V 7 bases short and J 6 bases short, with 12 bases between. The full variable domain, its missing parts supplied by reference TRBV19 and TRBJ1-2, is DGGITQSPKYLFRKEGQNVTLSCEQNLNHDAMYWYRQDPGQGLRLIYYSQIVNDFQKGDIAEGYSVSREKKESFPLTVTSAQKNPTAFYLCASTHRSDGYTFGSGTRLTVV.

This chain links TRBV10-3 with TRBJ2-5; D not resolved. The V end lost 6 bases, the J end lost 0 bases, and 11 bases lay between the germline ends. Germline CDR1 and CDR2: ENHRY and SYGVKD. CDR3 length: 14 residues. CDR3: CAISRAVHQETQYF. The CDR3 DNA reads TGTGCCATCAGCCGGGCCGTACACCAAGAGACCCAGTACTTC.

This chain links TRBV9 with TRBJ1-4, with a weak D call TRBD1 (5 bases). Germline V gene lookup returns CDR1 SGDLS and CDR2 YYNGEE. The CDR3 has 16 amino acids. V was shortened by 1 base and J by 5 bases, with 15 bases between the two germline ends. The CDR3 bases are TGTGCCAGCAGCGTATCGGGTGGAGAGGGGAATGAAAAACTGTTTTTT. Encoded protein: CASSVSGGEGNEKLFF.

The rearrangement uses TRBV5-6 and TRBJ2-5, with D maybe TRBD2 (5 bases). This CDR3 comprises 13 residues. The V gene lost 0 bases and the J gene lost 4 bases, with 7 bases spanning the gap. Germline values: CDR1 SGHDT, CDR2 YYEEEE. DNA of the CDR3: TGTGCCAGCAGCTTGGGCGGGCGAGAGACCCAGTACTTC. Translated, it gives CASSLGGRETQYF.

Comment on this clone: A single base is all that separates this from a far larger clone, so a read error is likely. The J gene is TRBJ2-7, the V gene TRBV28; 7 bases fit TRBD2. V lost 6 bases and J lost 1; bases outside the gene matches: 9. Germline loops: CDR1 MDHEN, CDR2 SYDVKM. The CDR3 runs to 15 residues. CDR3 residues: CASSGLGWLSYEQYF. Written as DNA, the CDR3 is TGTGCCAGCAGCGGACTAGGATGGCTTTCCTACGAGCAGTACTTC.

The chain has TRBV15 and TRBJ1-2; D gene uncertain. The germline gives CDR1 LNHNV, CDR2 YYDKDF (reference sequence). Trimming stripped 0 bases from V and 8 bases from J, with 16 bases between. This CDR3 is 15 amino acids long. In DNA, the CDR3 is TGTGCCACCAGCAGAGATCCAACAACCGTCGAAGGCTACACCTTC. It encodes CATSRDPTTVEGYTF.

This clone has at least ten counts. The CDR3, as DNA: TGTGCCAGCAGAACACAGGGCCAGGGGGAAAAACTGTTTTTT. Its translation: CASRTQGQGEKLFF. The chain has TRBV28 and TRBJ1-4; maybe TRBD1 (6 bases). Trimming shortened V by 6 bases and J by 8 bases, and 16 bases separated the two germline ends. Germline CDR1 is MDHEN and CDR2 is SYDVKM. The CDR3 totals 14 residues. Complete variable domain (other parts from reference TRBV28 and TRBJ1-4): DVKVTQSSRYLVKRTGEKVFLECVQDMDHENMFWYRQDPGLGLRLIYFSYDVKMKEKGDIPEGYSVSREKKERFSLILESASTNQTSMYLCASRTQGQGEKLFFGSGTQLSVL.

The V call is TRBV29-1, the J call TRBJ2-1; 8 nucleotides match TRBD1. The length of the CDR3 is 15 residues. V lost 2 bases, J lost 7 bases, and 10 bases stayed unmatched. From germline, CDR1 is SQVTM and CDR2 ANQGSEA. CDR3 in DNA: TGCAGCGTTGAATGGGGGACAGGTGTTGAGAATGAGCAGTTCTTC. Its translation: CSVEWGTGVENEQFF.

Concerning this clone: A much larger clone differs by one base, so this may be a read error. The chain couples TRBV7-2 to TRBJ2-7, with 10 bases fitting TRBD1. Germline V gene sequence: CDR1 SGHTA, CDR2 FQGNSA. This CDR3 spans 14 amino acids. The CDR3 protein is CASSILTGGYEQCF. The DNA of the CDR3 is TGTGCCAGCAGCATTCTGACAGGGGGCTACGAGCAGTGCTTC.

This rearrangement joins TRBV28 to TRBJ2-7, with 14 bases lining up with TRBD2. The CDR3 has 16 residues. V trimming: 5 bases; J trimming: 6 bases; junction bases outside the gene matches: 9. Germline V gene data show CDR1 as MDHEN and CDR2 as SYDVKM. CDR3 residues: CASSPGTSGGTVEQYF. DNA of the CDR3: TGTGCCAGCAGTCCCGGGACTAGCGGGGGAACGGTCGAGCAGTACTTC.

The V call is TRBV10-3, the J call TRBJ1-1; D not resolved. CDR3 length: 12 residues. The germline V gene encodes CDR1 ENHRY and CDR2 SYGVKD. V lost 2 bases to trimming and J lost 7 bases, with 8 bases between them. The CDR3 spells CAISEAGGEAFF. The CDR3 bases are TGTGCCATCAGTGAGGCAGGAGGTGAAGCTTTCTTT.

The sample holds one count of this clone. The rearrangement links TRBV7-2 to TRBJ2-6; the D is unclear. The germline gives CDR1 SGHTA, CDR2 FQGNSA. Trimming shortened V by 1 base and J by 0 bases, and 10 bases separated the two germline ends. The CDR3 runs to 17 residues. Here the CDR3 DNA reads TGTGCCAGCAGCTTAGAGCATCAAGGCTCTGGGGCCAACGTCCTGACTTTC. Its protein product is CASSLEHQGSGANVLTF.

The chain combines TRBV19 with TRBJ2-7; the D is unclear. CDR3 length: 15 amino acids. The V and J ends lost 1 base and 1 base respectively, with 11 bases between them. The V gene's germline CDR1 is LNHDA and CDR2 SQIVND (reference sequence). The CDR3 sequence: CASSIVIGGSYEQYF. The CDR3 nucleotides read TGTGCCAGTAGTATAGTCATTGGCGGATCCTACGAGCAGTACTTC.

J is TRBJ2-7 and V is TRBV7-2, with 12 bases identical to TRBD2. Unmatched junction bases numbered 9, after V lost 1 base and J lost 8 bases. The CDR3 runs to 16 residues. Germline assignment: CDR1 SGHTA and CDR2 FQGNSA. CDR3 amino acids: CASSLVLAGGPIKQYF. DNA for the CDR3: TGTGCCAGCAGCTTAGTCCTAGCGGGAGGGCCCATCAAGCAGTACTTC.

CDR3 loop: CASSSGQAHRMGEQYF. CDR3 DNA: TGTGCCAGCAGCTCGGGACAGGCGCACCGCATGGGCGAGCAGTACTTC. The rearrangement uses TRBV6-6 and TRBJ2-7, with 8 positions matching TRBD1. This CDR3 region has 16 residues. The junction had 16 bases not matched to a gene; V was cut back by 6 bases and J by 6 bases. Germline assignment: CDR1 MNHNY and CDR2 SVGAGI (reference sequence).